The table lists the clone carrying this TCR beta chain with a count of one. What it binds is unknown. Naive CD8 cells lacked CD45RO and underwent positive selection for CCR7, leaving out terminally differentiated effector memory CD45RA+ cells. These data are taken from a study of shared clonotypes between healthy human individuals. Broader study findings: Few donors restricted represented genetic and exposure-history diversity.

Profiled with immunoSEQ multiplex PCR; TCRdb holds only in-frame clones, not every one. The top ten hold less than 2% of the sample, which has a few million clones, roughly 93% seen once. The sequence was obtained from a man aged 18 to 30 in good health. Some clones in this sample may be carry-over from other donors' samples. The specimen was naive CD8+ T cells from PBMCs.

The CDR3 sequence is CASSFGLAGGVLFNEQFF. Here the CDR3 DNA reads TGTGCCAGCAGCTTTGGACTAGCGGGGGGGGTCCTTTTCAATGAGCAGTTCTTC. J is TRBJ2-1 and V is TRBV7-6; 15 bases map to TRBD2. The germline V gene encodes CDR1 SGHVS and CDR2 FNYEAQ. This CDR3 spans 18 amino acids. V was clipped by 3 bases and J by 6 bases; unmatched bases: 9.